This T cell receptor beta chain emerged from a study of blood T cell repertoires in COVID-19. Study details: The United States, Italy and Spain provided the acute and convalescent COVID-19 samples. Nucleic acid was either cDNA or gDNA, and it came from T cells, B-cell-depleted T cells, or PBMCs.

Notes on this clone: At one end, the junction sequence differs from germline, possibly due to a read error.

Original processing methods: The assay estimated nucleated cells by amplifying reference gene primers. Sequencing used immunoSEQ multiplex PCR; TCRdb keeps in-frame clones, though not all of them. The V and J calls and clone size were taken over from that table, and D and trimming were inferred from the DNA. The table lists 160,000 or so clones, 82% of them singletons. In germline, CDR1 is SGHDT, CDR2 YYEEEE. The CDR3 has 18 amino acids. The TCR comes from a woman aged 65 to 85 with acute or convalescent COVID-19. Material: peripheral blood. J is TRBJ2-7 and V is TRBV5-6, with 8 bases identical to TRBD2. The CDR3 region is CASSFFRVDTLAGLGVHF. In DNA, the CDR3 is TGTGCCAGCAGCTTTTTTAGGGTAGATACGCTAGCGGGTCTCGGGGTCCACTTC.